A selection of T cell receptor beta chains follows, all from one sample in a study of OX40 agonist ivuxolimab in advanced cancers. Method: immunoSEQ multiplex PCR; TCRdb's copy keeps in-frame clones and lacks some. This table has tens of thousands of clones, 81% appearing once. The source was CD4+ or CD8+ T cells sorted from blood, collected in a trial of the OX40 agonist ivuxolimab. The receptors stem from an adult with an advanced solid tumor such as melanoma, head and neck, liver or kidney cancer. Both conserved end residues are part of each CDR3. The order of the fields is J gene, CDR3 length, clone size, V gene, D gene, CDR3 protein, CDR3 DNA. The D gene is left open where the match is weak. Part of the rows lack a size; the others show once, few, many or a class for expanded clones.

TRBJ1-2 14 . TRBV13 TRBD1 CASSSSGTGGGYTF TGTGCCAGCAGCTCCTCCGGGACAGGGGGCGGCTACACCTTC
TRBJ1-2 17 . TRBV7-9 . CASSTSGLPTGGYGYTF TGTGCCAGCAGCACGTCCGGACTACCCACCGGGGGCTATGGCTACACCTTC
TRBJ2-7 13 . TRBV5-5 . CASSFGYSYEQYF TGTGCCAGCAGCTTTGGGTACTCCTACGAGCAGTACTTC
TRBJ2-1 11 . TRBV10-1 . CASSLNNEQFF TGCGCCAGCAGTCTAAACAATGAGCAGTTCTTC
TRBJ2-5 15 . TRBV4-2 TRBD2 CASSPVAGGRETQYF TGTGCCAGCAGCCCAGTAGCGGGAGGGAGGGAGACCCAGTACTTC
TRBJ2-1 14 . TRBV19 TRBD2 CATSQLAGGYEQFF TGTGCCACCTCGCAGCTAGCGGGGGGTTATGAGCAGTTCTTC
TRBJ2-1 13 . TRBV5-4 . CASSTTGFREQFF TGTGCCAGCAGCACAACAGGGTTTAGGGAGCAGTTCTTC
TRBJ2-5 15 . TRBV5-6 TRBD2 CASSLNGGYGETQYF TGTGCCAGCAGCTTGAACGGGGGGTATGGAGAGACCCAGTACTTC
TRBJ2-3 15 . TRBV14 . CASSPVSIRTDTQYF TGTGCCAGCAGCCCCGTTTCTATCCGCACAGATACGCAGTATTTT
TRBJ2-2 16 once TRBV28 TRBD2 CASSLSRGRANGELFF TGTGCCAGCAGTTTATCTCGTGGGAGGGCCAACGGGGAGCTGTTTTTT
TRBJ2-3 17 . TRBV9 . CASSVRDMGYGTDTQYF TGTGCCAGCAGCGTAAGGGACATGGGGTACGGCACAGATACGCAGTATTTT
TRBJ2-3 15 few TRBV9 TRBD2 CASSPSGGLADTQYF TGTGCCAGCAGCCCGAGCGGGGGGTTAGCAGATACGCAGTATTTT
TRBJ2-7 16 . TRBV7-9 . CASSFPRGGSGYEQYF TGTGCCAGCAGCTTCCCCAGGGGCGGGAGCGGTTACGAGCAGTACTTC
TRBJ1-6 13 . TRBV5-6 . CASKVGYNSPLHF TGTGCCAGCAAGGTCGGTTATAATTCACCCCTCCACTTT
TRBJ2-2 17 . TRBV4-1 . CASSQEGDSVNTGELFF TGCGCCAGCAGCCAAGAAGGGGACTCCGTGAACACCGGGGAGCTGTTTTTT
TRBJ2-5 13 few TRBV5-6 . CASSLAVFGPQYF TGTGCCAGCAGCTTGGCCGTCTTTGGGCCCCAGTACTTC
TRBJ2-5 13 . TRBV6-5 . CASSNRLPETQYF TGTGCCAGCAGTAACCGGTTGCCAGAGACCCAGTACTTC